The 20 T cell receptor beta chains below all came from one sample that was sequenced in a study of T cells in women clearing cervical HPV infection. The data were produced by immunoSEQ multiplex PCR, yet TCRdb's version contains in-frame clones alone and is incomplete. The sample holds tens of thousands of clones. The sample consisted of blood buffy coat. The receptor set was obtained from a woman between 18 and 70 years old with a cervical HPV16 infection that either progressed to CIN3+ or cleared (not recorded which).

Turning to this clone: The CDR3 goes on 3 residues after the read ends, and that part is filled in from the germline J gene. V gene TRBV30 combines with J gene TRBJ2-7; possible D gene TRBD1, 6 bases. The CDR3 covers 13 residues. From germline, CDR1 is GTSNPN and CDR2 SVGIG (reference sequence). V was clipped by 4 bases and J by 2 bases, with 12 bases between them. The sequenced part of the CDR3 DNA is TGTGCCTGGACGAACAGGGACCCCTACGAG. Translating gives CAWTNRDPYE. The complete CDR3 reads CAWTNRDPYEQYF. The full variable domain, its missing parts supplied by reference TRBV30 and TRBJ2-7, is SQTIHQWPATLVQPVGSPLSLECTVEGTSNPNLYWYRQAAGRGLQLLFYSVGIGQISSEVPQNLSASRPQDRQFILSSKKLLLSDSGFYLCAWTNRDPYEQYFGPGTRLTVT.

Note on this clone: The CDR3 extends 3 residues past the end of the read, so its final part is completed from the germline J gene. This rearrangement joins TRBV7-2 to TRBJ1-1, with D possibly matching TRBD1 (5 bases). V dropped 6 bases and J dropped 1 base, with 9 bases sitting between them. CDR1 is SGHTA and CDR2 is FQGNSA in the germline V gene. This CDR3 region has 13 residues. The CDR3 region is CASRGQGNTEAFF. CDR3 bases read: TGTGCCAGCAGGGGTCAGGGGAACACTGAA. The variable domain in full, with the rest retrieved from reference TRBV7-2 and TRBJ1-1, is GAGVSQSPSNKVTEKGKDVELRCDPISGHTALYWYRQSLGQGLEFLIYFQGNSAPDKSGLPSDRFSAERTGGSVSTLTIQRTQQEDSAVYLCASRGQGNTEAFFGQGTRLTVV.

Points on this clone: The read terminates 3 residues before the CDR3 end, so the remaining end is supplied by the germline J gene. This chain uses TRBV20-1 with TRBJ1-3; tentatively, D is TRBD1 (5 bases). CDR1 is DFQATT, CDR2 SNEGSKA, per germline (reference sequence). CDR3 size: 14 residues. Trimming pared 7 bases from V and 0 bases from J, leaving 13 bases between. The sequenced part of the CDR3 DNA is TGCAGTGTTTCGAGGGGAATCTCTGGAAACACC. The encoded protein is CSVSRGISGNT. The full CDR3 is CSVSRGISGNTIYF.

As regards this clone: The read comes to an end 3 residues before the CDR3 does, leaving the germline J gene to fill in the end. The chain couples TRBV19 to TRBJ1-5, with 7 bases identical to TRBD1. The germline CDR1 and CDR2 sequences are LNHDA and SQIVND (reference sequence). Trimming took 5 bases from V and 3 from J; bases not matched to a gene: 10. CDR3 length: 16 residues. The CDR3 DNA, read in part, is TGTGCCAGTAGTTACAATAGGGGACAGCACAATCAGCCC. Translation gives CASSYNRGQHNQP. The entire CDR3 protein is CASSYNRGQHNQPQHF.

As concerns this clone: The read terminates 3 residues ahead of where the CDR3 ends, so the germline J gene completes it. This chain links TRBV19 with TRBJ2-1; no definite D call. The CDR3 length is 16 residues. Germline V CDR1 and CDR2: LNHDA, SQIVND (reference sequence). V gave up 7 bases and J gave up 0 bases, with 16 bases separating them. CDR3 amino acids: CASTPPIRSSYNEQFF. The DNA read from the CDR3 is TGTGCCAGTACTCCCCCCATCAGGAGCTCCTACAATGAG.

About this clone itself: The missing CDR3 end, 3 residues past where the read stops, is filled in from the germline J gene. The chain employs TRBV29-1 and TRBJ2-7, with 7 bases identical to TRBD1. CDR1 and CDR2 (germline): SQVTM, ANQGSEA. The CDR3 is 14 amino acids. J gave up 3 bases and V 6 bases, and 11 bases lay outside the gene matches. The sequenced CDR3 bases are TGCAGCGTCAGTCCTTTGGGACAGAGCTACGAG. Translating gives CSVSPLGQSYE. The full CDR3 protein reads CSVSPLGQSYEQYF.

On this clone: The CDR3 end lies 3 residues beyond the end of the read and is filled in from the germline J gene. V usage is TRBV7-2 and J usage is TRBJ2-5; 8 nucleotides line up with TRBD1. The CDR3 spans 14 residues. Germline values: CDR1 SGHTA, CDR2 FQGNSA. With V trimmed by 3 bases and J by 5 bases, 5 bases remained unmatched. The CDR3 is CASSFRQGRETQYF. The CDR3 bases that were read are TGTGCCAGCAGCTTTCGACAGGGGCGCGAGACC.

With regard to this clone: From the germline J gene comes the end of the CDR3, since the read stops 3 residues before it. The rearrangement links TRBV19 to TRBJ1-3; 9 bases are a match to TRBD1. Trimming took 10 bases from V and 5 from J; bases not matched to a gene: 6. CDR1 and CDR2 (germline): LNHDA, SQIVND (reference sequence). This CDR3 region has 13 residues. The CDR3 loop reads CATTTGGRNTIYF. The CDR3 bases that were read are TGTGCCACCACAACAGGGGGCAGAAACACC.

Judged by frequency, this clone is medium-sized. The read terminates 3 residues before the CDR3 end, so the remaining end is supplied by the germline J gene. The V and J genes are TRBV9 and TRBJ2-3; 8 bases are a match to TRBD1. Germline V gene sequence: CDR1 SGDLS, CDR2 YYNGEE. The J segment lost 5 bases and the V segment lost 3 bases, leaving 5 bases of the junction unmatched. The CDR3 is 14 amino acids. CDR3 in amino acids: CASSDQGARDTQYF. The sequenced part of the CDR3 DNA is TGTGCCAGCAGCGATCAGGGGGCGCGAGATACG.

Concerning this clone: The CDR3 is cut off 3 residues early in the read; its end comes from the germline J gene. The V call is TRBV7-2, the J call TRBJ2-5, with D unclear. CDR1 is SGHTA and CDR2 is FQGNSA in the germline V gene. Trimming pared 3 bases from V and 0 bases from J, leaving 5 bases between. The CDR3 length is 13 residues. The chain's CDR3 is CASSLGNQETQYF. CDR3 DNA (partial): TGTGCCAGCAGCTTGGGCAACCAAGAGACC. The full variable domain, completed using reference TRBV7-2 and TRBJ2-5, is GAGVSQSPSNKVTEKGKDVELRCDPISGHTALYWYRQSLGQGLEFLIYFQGNSAPDKSGLPSDRFSAERTGGSVSTLTIQRTQQEDSAVYLCASSLGNQETQYFGPGTRLLVL.

Turning to this clone: The observed sequence ends 3 residues before the CDR3 terminus, with the missing tail filled in from the germline J gene. This sequence joins TRBV20-1 and TRBJ2-7, with 7 bases that match TRBD2. From germline, CDR1 is DFQATT and CDR2 SNEGSKA (reference sequence). V gave up 6 bases and J gave up 1 base; unmatched junction bases: 9. The CDR3 covers 14 residues. The part of the CDR3 DNA that was read is TGCAGTGCGGACGGAGGGAGGGGTTCCTACGAG. It specifies CSADGGRGSYE. The entire CDR3 sequence reads CSADGGRGSYEQYF.

The CDR3 protein is CSAKQTSGRVNEQYF. Partial CDR3 DNA: TGCAGTGCTAAACAGACTAGCGGGAGAGTCAACGAG. V and J are TRBV20-1 and TRBJ2-7; TRBD2 agrees at 12 bases. The read ends 3 residues shy of where the CDR3 ends; the end is completed using the germline J gene. This CDR3 comprises 15 residues. V shed 4 bases and J 5 bases; nucleotides not matched to a gene: 9. CDR1 and CDR2 (germline): DFQATT, SNEGSKA (reference sequence).

This clone is medium-sized by frequency. Read data end 3 residues before the CDR3 end; the end is taken from the germline J gene. This chain uses TRBV18 with TRBJ1-2, with a possible D match to TRBD1 (6 bases). The CDR3 spans 14 residues. CDR1 and CDR2 (germline): KGHSH, LQKENI. V lost 3 bases and J lost 5, with 13 bases in between. The CDR3: CASSPDSSIYGYTF. The sequenced CDR3 bases are TGTGCCAGCTCACCGGACAGCAGTATATATGGC.

Comments on this clone: The CDR3 is cut off 3 residues early in the read; its end comes from the germline J gene. This sequence joins TRBV30 and TRBJ1-5, with 7 bases matching TRBD1. Germline-derived CDR1 and CDR2 are GTSNPN and SVGIG (reference sequence). Losses at the gene ends were 2 bases for V and 3 bases for J; bases not matched to a gene: 1. The CDR3 has 13 residues. CDR3 sequence reads: CAWSTGVNQPQHF. The DNA read from the CDR3 is TGTGCCTGGAGTACAGGGGTCAATCAGCCC.

Worth noting for this clone: The missing CDR3 end, 3 residues past where the read stops, is filled in from the germline J gene. This rearrangement joins TRBV7-2 to TRBJ2-3; TRBD2 aligns across 7 bases. Germline V gene sequence: CDR1 SGHTA, CDR2 FQGNSA. The V and J ends lost 2 bases and 4 bases, in that order; junction bases with no gene match: 6. There are 15 residues in the CDR3. The part of the CDR3 DNA that was read is TGTGCCAGCAGCTTACGGGACTATAGCGCAGATACG. Translated, it gives CASSLRDYSADT. The whole CDR3 reads CASSLRDYSADTQYF.

As regards this clone: The CDR3 extends 3 residues past the end of the read, so its final part is completed from the germline J gene. The chain carries TRBV12-3 or TRBV12-4 and TRBJ1-4; D gene ambiguous. V lost 2 bases, J lost 5 bases, and 9 bases lay in between. The CDR3 contains 14 residues. CDR3 DNA, as far as it was read: TGTGCCAGCAGTTTACGGTTAATCAATGAAAAA. Translation gives CASSLRLINEK. The full CDR3 protein reads CASSLRLINEKLFF.

As to this clone: The observed sequence ends 3 residues before the CDR3 terminus, with the missing tail filled in from the germline J gene. The J gene is TRBJ2-5, the V gene TRBV2; 8 nucleotides match TRBD1. Germline CDR1 and CDR2: SNHLY and FYNNEI. The CDR3 is 15 residues long. Unmatched junction bases numbered 11, after V lost 6 bases and J lost 5 bases. Incomplete CDR3 DNA: TGTGCCAGCAGACCCTGGACAGGGAAAAGGGAGACC. Translation: CASRPWTGKRET. The CDR3, in full, reads CASRPWTGKRETQYF.

Notes on this clone: The read falls 3 residues short of the CDR3 end, and the missing part is taken from the germline J gene. The chain has TRBV30 and TRBJ2-7; TRBD2 matches 8 bases. Germline values: CDR1 GTSNPN, CDR2 SVGIG (reference sequence). The V segment lost 5 bases and the J segment 6 bases; nucleotides outside the gene matches: 9. The CDR3 loop spans 13 amino acids. Here the CDR3 reads CAWGTAGDSEQYF. CDR3 DNA, as far as it was read: TGTGCCTGGGGAACAGCGGGAGACTCCGAG.

Turning to this clone: With the read ending 3 residues before the CDR3 end, the germline J gene is used to fill in that end. V usage is TRBV20-1 and J usage is TRBJ1-1; D uncertain. The CDR3 covers 13 residues. Germline assignment: CDR1 DFQATT and CDR2 SNEGSKA (reference sequence). CDR3 loop: CSARRVAEREAFF. The part of the CDR3 DNA that was read is TGCAGTGCTAGGCGGGTGGCAGAAAGAGAA.

Notes on this clone: Read sequence stops 3 residues before the CDR3 end, and the germline J gene provides the missing end. J is TRBJ1-1 and V is TRBV29-1; D remains unclear. Germline V gives CDR1 SQVTM, CDR2 ANQGSEA. This CDR3 comprises 11 residues. V lost 8 bases to trimming and J lost 5 bases, with 12 bases between them. The sequenced CDR3 bases are TGCAGCATACAGCTTGCTACTGAA. As protein: CSIQLATE. The CDR3 as a whole reads CSIQLATEAFF.